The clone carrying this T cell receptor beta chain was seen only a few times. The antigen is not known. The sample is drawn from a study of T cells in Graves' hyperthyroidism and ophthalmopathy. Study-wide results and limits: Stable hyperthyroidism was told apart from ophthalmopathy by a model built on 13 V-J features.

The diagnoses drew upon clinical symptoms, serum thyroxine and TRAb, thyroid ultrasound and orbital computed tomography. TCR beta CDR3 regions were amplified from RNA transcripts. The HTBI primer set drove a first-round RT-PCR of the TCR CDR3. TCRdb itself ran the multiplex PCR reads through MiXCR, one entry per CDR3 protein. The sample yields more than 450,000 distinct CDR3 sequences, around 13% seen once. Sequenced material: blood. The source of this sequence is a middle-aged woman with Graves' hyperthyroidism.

The CDR3, as DNA: TGTGCCAGCAGCTTAGATTCTGCGGGCTCCTATAATTCACCCCTCCACTTT. Its translation is CASSLDSAGSYNSPLHF. J is TRBJ1-6 and V is TRBV11-2; D is unresolved. The CDR3 contains 17 residues. CDR1 and CDR2 from the germline V gene are SGHAT and FQNNGV. V was trimmed by 0 bases and J by 0 bases, leaving 9 bases between them.